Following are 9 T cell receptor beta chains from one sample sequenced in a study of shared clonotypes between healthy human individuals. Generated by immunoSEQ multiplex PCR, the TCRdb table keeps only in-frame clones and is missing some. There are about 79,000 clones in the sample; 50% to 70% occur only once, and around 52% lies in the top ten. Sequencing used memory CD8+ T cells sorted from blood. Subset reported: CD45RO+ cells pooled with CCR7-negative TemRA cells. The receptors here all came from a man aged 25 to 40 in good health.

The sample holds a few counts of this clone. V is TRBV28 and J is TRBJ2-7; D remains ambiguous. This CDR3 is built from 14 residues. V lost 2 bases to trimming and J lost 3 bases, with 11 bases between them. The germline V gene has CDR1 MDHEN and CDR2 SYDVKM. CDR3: CASSLAIRRYEQYF. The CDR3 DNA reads TGTGCCAGCAGTTTAGCGATCCGGCGCTACGAGCAGTACTTC.

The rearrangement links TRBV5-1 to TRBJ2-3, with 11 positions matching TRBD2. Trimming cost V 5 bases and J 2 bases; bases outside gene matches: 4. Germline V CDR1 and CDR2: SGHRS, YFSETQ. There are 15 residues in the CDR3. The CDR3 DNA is TGCGCCAGCAGGGGGACTAGCGGACACACAGATACGCAGTATTTT. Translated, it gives CASRGTSGHTDTQYF.

For the CDR3, the DNA is TGTGCCAGCAGTTCCTGGGACAGTCGGACTTACAATGAGCAGTTCTTC. Translated, it gives CASSSWDSRTYNEQFF. The chain has TRBV28 and TRBJ2-1, with 7 bases aligning to TRBD1. The germline CDR1 and CDR2 sequences are MDHEN and SYDVKM. The CDR3 is 16 residues long. The ends lost 4 bases at V and 4 bases at J; junction bases unmatched: 10.

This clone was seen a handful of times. CDR3 DNA sequence: TGTGCCAGCAGTTACCGATATAGCGGGAGCGCCTACGAGCAGTACTTC. It specifies CASSYRYSGSAYEQYF. This chain joins TRBV6-5 and TRBJ2-7; TRBD2 aligns across 9 bases. The V gene's germline CDR1 is MNHEY and CDR2 SVGAGI. The CDR3 extends over 16 amino acids. The trim removed 2 bases at V and 2 bases at J, leaving 7 bases unmatched.

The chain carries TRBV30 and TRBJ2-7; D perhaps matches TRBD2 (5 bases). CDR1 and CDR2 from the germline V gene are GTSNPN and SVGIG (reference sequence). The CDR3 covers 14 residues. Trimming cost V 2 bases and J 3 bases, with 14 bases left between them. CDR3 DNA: TGTGCCTGGAGTCCCTCTCCCGGGGTCTACGAGCAGTACTTC. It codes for CAWSPSPGVYEQYF.

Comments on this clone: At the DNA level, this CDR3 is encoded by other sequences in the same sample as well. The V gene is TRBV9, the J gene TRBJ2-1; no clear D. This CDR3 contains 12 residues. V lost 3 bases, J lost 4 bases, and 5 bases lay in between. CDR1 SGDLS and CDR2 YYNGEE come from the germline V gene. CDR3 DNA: TGTGCCAGCAGCGACTATTACAATGAGCAGTTCTTC. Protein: CASSDYYNEQFF.

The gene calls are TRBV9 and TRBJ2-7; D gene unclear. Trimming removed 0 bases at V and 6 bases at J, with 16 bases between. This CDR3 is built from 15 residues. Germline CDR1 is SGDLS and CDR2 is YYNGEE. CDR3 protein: CASSVDGRSASEQYF. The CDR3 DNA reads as TGTGCCAGCAGCGTAGATGGCCGATCGGCATCCGAGCAGTACTTC. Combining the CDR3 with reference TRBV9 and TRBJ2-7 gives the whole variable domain DSGVTQTPKHLITATGQRVTLRCSPRSGDLSVYWYQQSLDQGLQFLIQYYNGEERAKGNILERFSAQQFPDLHSELNLSSLELGDSALYFCASSVDGRSASEQYFGPGTRLTVT.

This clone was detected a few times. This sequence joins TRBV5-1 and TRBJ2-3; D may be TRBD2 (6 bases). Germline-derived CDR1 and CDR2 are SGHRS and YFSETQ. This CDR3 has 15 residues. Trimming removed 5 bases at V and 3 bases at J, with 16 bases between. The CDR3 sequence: CASSPGGDATDTQYF. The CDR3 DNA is TGCGCCAGCAGTCCAGGAGGGGATGCGACAGATACGCAGTATTTT.

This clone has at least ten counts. The CDR3 loop reads CASNLGFGTGELFF. Written as DNA, the CDR3 is TGTGCCAGCAACTTGGGGTTTGGCACCGGGGAGCTGTTTTTT. This chain uses TRBV19 with TRBJ2-2; D remains unclear. CDR1 is LNHDA, CDR2 SQIVND, per germline (reference sequence). Trimming pared 9 bases from V and 4 bases from J, leaving 15 bases between. This CDR3 has 14 amino acids.